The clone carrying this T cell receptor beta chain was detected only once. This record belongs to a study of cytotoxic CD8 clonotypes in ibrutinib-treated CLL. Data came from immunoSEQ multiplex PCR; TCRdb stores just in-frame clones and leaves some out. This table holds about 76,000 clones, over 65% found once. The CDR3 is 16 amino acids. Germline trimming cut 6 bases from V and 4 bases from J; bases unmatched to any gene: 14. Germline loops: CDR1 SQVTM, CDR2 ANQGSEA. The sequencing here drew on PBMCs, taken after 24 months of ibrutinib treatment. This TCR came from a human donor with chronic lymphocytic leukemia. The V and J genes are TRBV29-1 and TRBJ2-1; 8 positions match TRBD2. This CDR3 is CSVESWAGGLYNEQFF. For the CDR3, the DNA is TGCAGCGTGGAATCTTGGGCGGGAGGACTTTACAATGAGCAGTTCTTC.